This passage covers 21 T cell receptor beta chains from one sample sequenced in a study of blood T cell repertoires in COVID-19. Generated by immunoSEQ multiplex PCR, the TCRdb table keeps only in-frame clones and is missing some. The sample has some 180,000 clones, around four fifths seen once. The sample was peripheral blood. These receptors were taken from a woman of 80 years or more with COVID-19, enrolled during active disease.

V usage is TRBV29-1 and J usage is TRBJ2-5; 8 nucleotides line up with TRBD1. The germline V gene encodes CDR1 SQVTM and CDR2 ANQGSEA. This CDR3 is built from 12 residues. J gave up 7 bases and V 6 bases, and 7 bases lay outside the gene matches. CDR3 DNA: TGCAGCGTCGGACAGGGAAGCGGGACCCAGTACTTC. Translation: CSVGQGSGTQYF. Supplemented by reference TRBV29-1 and TRBJ2-5, the full variable domain reads SAVISQKPSRDICQRGTSLTIQCQVDSQVTMMFWYRQQPGQSLTLIATANQGSEATYESGFVIDKFPISRPNLTFSTLTVSNMSPEDSSIYLCSVGQGSGTQYFGPGTRLLVL.

This clone has just one count. This chain joins TRBV18 and TRBJ2-2; unclear D gene. V dropped 0 bases and J dropped 2 bases, with 10 bases sitting between them. This CDR3 comprises 16 residues. The germline V gene has CDR1 KGHSH and CDR2 LQKENI. The CDR3, as DNA: TGTGCCAGCTCACCACCTAATCCGGTCAACACCGGGGAGCTGTTTTTT. This gives the protein CASSPPNPVNTGELFF.

The chain links TRBV7-2 to TRBJ2-1; 7 bases line up with TRBD2. This CDR3 spans 14 amino acids. Losses at the gene ends were 7 bases for V and 3 bases for J; bases not matched to a gene: 6. Germline CDR1 SGHTA, CDR2 FQGNSA. The CDR3 coding sequence is TGTGCCAGCACTCGACTAGCCGACTACAATGAGCAGTTCTTC. Protein product: CASTRLADYNEQFF.

The chain carries TRBV9 and TRBJ1-2, with D perhaps matching TRBD1 (5 bases). The CDR3 is made up of 14 amino acids. CDR1 and CDR2 (germline): SGDLS, YYNGEE. With 5 bases removed from V and 8 bases from J, the gap between germline ends came to 19 bases. As DNA, the CDR3 is TGTGCCAGCAGTCCCGTTGGGGGGGGTAGAGGCTACACCTTC. It specifies CASSPVGGGRGYTF.

V usage is TRBV6-5 and J usage is TRBJ1-1, with TRBD1 identical over 7 bases. The CDR3 spans 14 residues. Germline lookup yields CDR1 MNHEY and CDR2 SVGAGI. V trimming: 9 bases; J trimming: 11 bases; junction bases outside the gene matches: 18. Here the CDR3 reads CASFEPGQTTRAFF. CDR3 nucleotides: TGTGCCAGTTTTGAACCGGGACAGACCACGCGGGCTTTCTTT.

The chain carries TRBV19 and TRBJ1-6; 9 nucleotides agree with TRBD1. The germline V gene has CDR1 LNHDA and CDR2 SQIVND (reference sequence). The CDR3 spans 14 residues. V shed 5 bases and J 8 bases; nucleotides not matched to a gene: 4. The CDR3 spells CASSRRQGDSPLHF. The CDR3, as DNA: TGTGCCAGTAGTCGCCGACAGGGGGATTCACCCCTCCACTTT.

The chain has TRBV5-4 and TRBJ2-7; TRBD1 aligns across 9 bases. CDR3 length equals 15 residues. V was clipped by 0 bases and J by 5 bases; unmatched bases: 6. Germline V gives CDR1 SGHNT, CDR2 YYREEE (reference sequence). CDR3 protein: CASSLGGTGTHEQYF. The CDR3 DNA reads as TGTGCCAGCAGCTTGGGAGGGACAGGGACTCACGAGCAGTACTTC. Supplemented by reference TRBV5-4 and TRBJ2-7, the full variable domain reads ETGVTQSPTHLIKTRGQQVTLRCSSQSGHNTVSWYQQALGQGPQFIFQYYREEENGRGNFPPRFSGLQFPNYSSELNVNALELDDSALYLCASSLGGTGTHEQYFGPGTRLTVT.

The sample holds a few counts of this clone. This sequence joins TRBV3-1 (or the pseudogene TRBV3-2) and TRBJ1-4; 7 bases line up with TRBD1. CDR1 LGHDT and CDR2 YNNKEL come from the germline V gene (reference sequence). The CDR3 is 16 residues long. V trimming: 5 bases; J trimming: 8 bases; junction bases outside the gene matches: 14. The CDR3 DNA is TGTGCCAGCAGCTTTGGGTCCGGGACAGTTGGAGAAAAACTGTTTTTT. This sequence encodes CASSFGSGTVGEKLFF.

The chain is built from TRBV12-3 or TRBV12-4 and TRBJ1-1, with D uncertain. Trimming took off 2 bases at V and 8 bases at J, with 9 bases between the two ends. The CDR3 extends over 12 amino acids. The CDR3: CASSLRRVEAFF. CDR3 nucleotides: TGTGCCAGCAGTTTAAGGAGGGTGGAAGCTTTCTTT.

The chain combines TRBV24-1 with TRBJ1-3, with a tentative D call TRBD1 (5 bases). The germline V gene encodes CDR1 KGHDR and CDR2 SFDVKD. The CDR3 is made up of 15 amino acids. V was cut by 2 bases and J by 2 bases, with 9 bases left in between. CDR3 in amino acids: CATSDSGDPGNTIYF. In DNA form, the CDR3 reads TGTGCCACCAGTGATTCGGGGGATCCTGGAAACACCATATATTTT.

J is TRBJ2-3 and V is TRBV14; 9 bases line up with TRBD1. This CDR3 spans 16 amino acids. V gave up 5 bases and J gave up 8 bases; unmatched junction bases: 14. CDR1 is SGHDN and CDR2 is FVKESK in the germline V gene. The CDR3 loop reads CASSARDRVRYVTQYF. The CDR3 bases are TGTGCCAGCAGCGCCCGGGACAGGGTGCGATACGTTACGCAGTATTTT.

In DNA, the CDR3 is TGCAGCGTTCGACAGGGTCCCAATCAGCCCCAGCATTTT. The encoded protein is CSVRQGPNQPQHF. The V and J genes are TRBV29-1 and TRBJ1-5; TRBD1 matches at 7 bases. The CDR3 covers 13 residues. Germline values: CDR1 SQVTM, CDR2 ANQGSEA. After removal of 5 bases from V and 3 bases from J, the junction contained 4 bases not matched to a gene.

The chain combines TRBV12-3 or TRBV12-4 with TRBJ2-3; possibly TRBD1 for D (5 bases). With 3 bases removed from V and 5 bases from J, the gap between germline ends came to 9 bases. The CDR3 is 13 amino acids. CDR3 DNA sequence: TGTGCCAGCAGTTTGGGGCGCAGAGATACGCAGTATTTT. Its protein product is CASSLGRRDTQYF.

This clone was observed a few times. The J gene is TRBJ1-4, the V gene TRBV9; D is perhaps TRBD1 (6 bases). The CDR3 sequence is 16 residues long. The V end was cut by 3 bases, the J end by 1 base, with 13 bases between. CDR1 is SGDLS and CDR2 is YYNGEE in the germline V gene. The CDR3 reads CASSEGVTGTNEKLFF. The CDR3 nucleotides are TGTGCCAGCAGCGAGGGGGTTACCGGAACTAATGAAAAACTGTTTTTT.

The gene calls are TRBV12-3 or TRBV12-4 and TRBJ1-2; 7 nucleotides agree with TRBD1. This CDR3 spans 13 amino acids. The V and J ends lost 6 bases and 5 bases, in that order; junction bases with no gene match: 6. The CDR3 DNA is TGTGCCAGCAGCCCAACGACAGGGTATGGCTACACCTTC. As protein: CASSPTTGYGYTF.

This clone was observed once. The rearrangement uses TRBV5-1 and TRBJ2-2, with D perhaps TRBD2 (6 bases). Germline loops: CDR1 SGHRS, CDR2 YFSETQ. This CDR3 is built from 15 residues. Trimming shortened V by 0 bases and J by 3 bases, and 9 bases separated the two germline ends. The CDR3 loop is CASSLGGTYTGELFF. CDR3 DNA: TGCGCCAGCAGCTTGGGGGGGACTTACACCGGGGAGCTGTTTTTT.

The V gene is TRBV9, the J gene TRBJ1-6; weak D call: TRBD1 (6 bases). Germline CDR1 is SGDLS and CDR2 is YYNGEE. Trimming removed 4 bases at V and 13 bases at J, with 15 bases between. This CDR3 has 13 residues. CDR3 DNA: TGTGCCAGCAGCTCCCCCCCCAGGGGCCCCCTCCACTTT. It specifies CASSSPPRGPLHF.

J is TRBJ2-7 and V is TRBV27; 9 bases line up with TRBD1. The junction had 6 bases not matched to a gene; V was cut back by 6 bases and J by 3 bases. This CDR3 contains 14 residues. CDR1 and CDR2 (germline): MNHEY, SMNVEV (reference sequence). Here the CDR3 reads CASRVGQGGYEQYF. CDR3 sequence (DNA): TGTGCCAGCAGGGTGGGACAGGGCGGCTACGAGCAGTACTTC.

The gene calls are TRBV7-2 and TRBJ1-1, with TRBD1 identical over 7 bases. Germline trimming cut 5 bases from V and 5 bases from J; bases unmatched to any gene: 8. The CDR3 extends over 14 amino acids. Germline values: CDR1 SGHTA, CDR2 FQGNSA. The CDR3 DNA reads TGTGCCAGCAGCGCAATACAGGGGTGGACTGAAGCTTTCTTT. This encodes CASSAIQGWTEAFF.

There are a few counts of this clone. This chain connects TRBV11-2 to TRBJ1-1; 7 positions match TRBD1. Germline V gene data show CDR1 as SGHAT and CDR2 as FQNNGV. After removal of 6 bases from V and 1 base from J, the junction contained 2 bases not matched to a gene. This CDR3 region has 13 residues. The CDR3 coding sequence is TGTGCCAGCAGGGGACAGCAGAACACTGAAGCTTTCTTT. Translation gives CASRGQQNTEAFF. Drawing the rest from reference TRBV11-2 and TRBJ1-1, the complete variable domain is EAGVAQSPRYKIIEKRQSVAFWCNPISGHATLYWYQQILGQGPKLLIQFQNNGVVDDSQLPKDRFSAERLKGVDSTLKIQPAKLEDSAVYLCASRGQQNTEAFFGQGTRLTVV.

The CDR3 protein is CASSSGQGLSAFF. CDR3 coding DNA: TGTGCCAGCTCATCGGGACAGGGTCTCTCAGCTTTCTTT. The chain recombines TRBV18 with TRBJ1-1; 9 bases agree with TRBD1. V trimming: 5 bases; J trimming: 10 bases; junction bases outside the gene matches: 8. The germline V gene encodes CDR1 KGHSH and CDR2 LQKENI. The CDR3 runs 13 residues.